These 20 T cell receptor beta chains came from one sample sequenced in a study of cytomegalovirus exposure and HLA in healthy donors. This PCR relied on a set of 60 Vbeta primers and 13 Jbeta primers. TCRdb's table, derived via immunoSEQ multiplex PCR, lists solely in-frame clones and lacks some. The data show over 75,000 clones, with less than 85% seen just once and roughly 2.3% held by the top ten. The sequenced sample was PBMCs. The receptor set was obtained from a woman aged 45-60 years in good health and CMV-seronegative.

This chain links TRBV28 with TRBJ2-7; 9 bases agree with TRBD2. The length of the CDR3 is 15 residues. V shed 5 bases and J 0 bases; nucleotides not matched to a gene: 5. Germline CDR1 MDHEN, CDR2 SYDVKM. CDR3 coding DNA: TGTGCCAGCAGTCCGGGTAGCGGGAGCTCCTACGAGCAGTACTTC. Translated: CASSPGSGSSYEQYF.

The chain combines TRBV29-1 with TRBJ2-4, with D maybe TRBD1 (6 bases). The germline V and J ends were trimmed by 2 bases and 0 bases, with 17 bases remaining between them. CDR3 length equals 17 residues. CDR1 is SQVTM, CDR2 ANQGSEA, per germline. The CDR3 bases are TGCAGCGTTGAACTTATTCAGACAGGACTAGCCAAAAACATTCAGTACTTC. The encoded protein is CSVELIQTGLAKNIQYF.

This clone was detected a few times. The chain uses TRBV5-1 and TRBJ1-4; a weak D match, TRBD1 (6 bases). The germline V and J ends were trimmed by 4 bases and 2 bases, with 12 bases remaining between them. Germline lookup yields CDR1 SGHRS and CDR2 YFSETQ. The CDR3 length is 15 residues. The CDR3 loop reads CASSLQGSTNEKLFF. CDR3 nucleotide sequence: TGCGCCAGCAGCCTACAGGGTTCGACTAATGAAAAACTGTTTTTT.

This sequence joins TRBV6-1 and TRBJ2-2; perhaps TRBD1 as D (6 bases). Trimming left V 4 bases short and J 0 bases short, with 12 bases between. Germline V gene sequence: CDR1 MNHNS, CDR2 SASEGT. The CDR3 loop spans 16 amino acids. The CDR3 reads CASSARQVSNTGELFF. The CDR3 DNA sequence: TGTGCCAGCAGTGCCAGACAGGTGTCGAACACCGGGGAGCTGTTTTTT.

This clone was detected a few times. As DNA, the CDR3 is TGTGCCTGGAGTGTCCGAGGTACAAGTCCAGATACGCAGTATTTT. Translating gives CAWSVRGTSPDTQYF. The chain links TRBV30 to TRBJ2-3; D uncertain. The V and J ends lost 0 bases and 4 bases respectively, with 14 bases between them. Looked up from germline, CDR1 is GTSNPN and CDR2 is SVGIG (reference sequence). This CDR3 comprises 15 residues.

The gene calls are TRBV7-2 and TRBJ2-3; no firm D call. CDR3 length: 14 residues. The V end lost 6 bases, the J end lost 0 bases, and 10 bases lay between the germline ends. Germline assignment: CDR1 SGHTA and CDR2 FQGNSA. The CDR3 loop reads CASSLTSSTDTQYF. In nucleotides, the CDR3 is TGTGCCAGCAGTCTAACTTCTAGCACAGATACGCAGTATTTT.

The gene calls are TRBV14 and TRBJ2-5; D not certain. CDR1 SGHDN and CDR2 FVKESK come from the germline V gene. With 0 bases removed from V and 5 bases from J, the gap between germline ends came to 13 bases. This CDR3 has 15 amino acids. The CDR3 DNA sequence: TGTGCCAGCAGCCAAGAAGCGATCGTCGGTGAGACCCAGTACTTC. Amino acids: CASSQEAIVGETQYF.

The chain uses TRBV25-1 and TRBJ2-1; a weak D match, TRBD2 (6 bases). Germline V gene lookup returns CDR1 MGHDK and CDR2 SYGVNS. Trimming took off 4 bases at V and 4 bases at J, with 11 bases between the two ends. This CDR3 region has 14 residues. CDR3 region: CASSGLDLYNEQFF. In nucleotides, the CDR3 is TGTGCCAGCAGTGGACTAGATCTTTACAATGAGCAGTTCTTC.

V gene TRBV27 combines with J gene TRBJ1-4; possible D gene TRBD1, 6 bases. Germline CDR1 MNHEY, CDR2 SMNVEV (reference sequence). V was shortened by 6 bases and J by 3 bases, with 26 bases between the two germline ends. This CDR3 is built from 19 residues. The CDR3 spells CASSSIMLPGGASNEKLFF. The DNA for the CDR3 is TGTGCCAGCAGCTCCATTATGCTCCCTGGGGGCGCTTCTAATGAAAAACTGTTTTTT.

The chain is built from TRBV2 and TRBJ2-7; D perhaps matches TRBD1 (6 bases). Trimming removed 1 base at V and 2 bases at J, with 12 bases between. Germline V lookup: CDR1 SNHLY, CDR2 FYNNEI. There are 15 residues in the CDR3. The CDR3 reads CASSEGLRGTYEQYF. DNA for the CDR3: TGTGCCAGCAGTGAAGGGCTGAGGGGGACCTACGAGCAGTACTTC. Full variable domain (outside the CDR3, taken from reference TRBV2 and TRBJ2-7): EPEVTQTPSHQVTQMGQEVILRCVPISNHLYFYWYRQILGQKVEFLVSFYNNEISEKSEIFDDQFSVERPDGSNFTLKIRSTKLEDSAMYFCASSEGLRGTYEQYFGPGTRLTVT.

V and J are TRBV9 and TRBJ2-3, with TRBD2 matching over 9 bases. CDR1 and CDR2 (germline): SGDLS, YYNGEE. This CDR3 has 13 amino acids. V shed 7 bases, J shed 11 bases, and the junction held 11 bases outside the gene matches. The CDR3: CASSSAGGRGQYF. CDR3 bases: TGTGCCAGCTCCTCCGCGGGGGGGCGGGGGCAGTATTTT.

J is TRBJ2-1 and V is TRBV9; 7 nucleotides match TRBD2. CDR3 length: 15 amino acids. The ends lost 4 bases at V and 6 bases at J; junction bases unmatched: 10. The germline CDR1 and CDR2 sequences are SGDLS and YYNGEE. The CDR3 DNA sequence: TGTGCCAGCAGCAACCGGGACTACGCTCCCAATGAGCAGTTCTTC. This encodes CASSNRDYAPNEQFF. Based on the CDR3 plus reference TRBV9 and TRBJ2-1, the full variable domain is DSGVTQTPKHLITATGQRVTLRCSPRSGDLSVYWYQQSLDQGLQFLIQYYNGEERAKGNILERFSAQQFPDLHSELNLSSLELGDSALYFCASSNRDYAPNEQFFGPGTRLTVL.

The chain uses TRBV11-1 and TRBJ1-1; TRBD1 might be the D (6 bases). The CDR3 runs 14 residues. Trimming took 1 base from V and 1 from J, leaving 7 bases between them. In germline, CDR1 is SGHAT, CDR2 FQDESV (reference sequence). Here the CDR3 reads CASSLGGGNTEAFF. For the CDR3, the DNA is TGTGCCAGCAGCTTAGGAGGGGGGAACACTGAAGCTTTCTTT.

Here the CDR3 DNA reads TGTGCCAGCTCACCAACCTCTGACAGGGGGCCGTCTAATGAAAAACTGTTTTTT. This translates into CASSPTSDRGPSNEKLFF. The gene calls are TRBV18 and TRBJ1-4, with TRBD1 identical over 10 bases. Trimming at V came to 2 bases and at J to 3 bases, leaving 9 bases not matched to a gene. The CDR3 is made up of 18 amino acids. CDR1 is KGHSH and CDR2 is LQKENI in the germline V gene.

The chain uses TRBV4-1 and TRBJ1-5, with D tentatively TRBD1 (6 bases). V gave up 4 bases and J gave up 2 bases, with 15 bases separating them. Germline values: CDR1 MGHRA, CDR2 YSYEKL. The CDR3 has 16 residues. The CDR3 reads CASSPMRAGGNQPQHF. DNA for the CDR3: TGCGCCAGCAGCCCTATGAGGGCAGGGGGCAATCAGCCCCAGCATTTT.

The chain carries TRBV30 and TRBJ1-3; a weak D match, TRBD1 (6 bases). CDR1 and CDR2 (germline): GTSNPN, SVGIG (reference sequence). The V end lost 0 bases, the J end lost 9 bases, and 15 bases lay between the germline ends. The CDR3 runs 14 residues. The CDR3 bases are TGTGCCTGGAGTGTACAGGGACTATCCGGCACCATATATTTT. Protein sequence: CAWSVQGLSGTIYF.

The chain employs TRBV5-1 and TRBJ2-2, with a possible D match to TRBD1 (6 bases). V lost 0 bases to trimming and J lost 5 bases, with 11 bases between them. CDR3 length equals 15 residues. Looked up from germline, CDR1 is SGHRS and CDR2 is YFSETQ. The CDR3 is CASSLVQGRTGELFF. Here the CDR3 DNA reads TGCGCCAGCAGCTTGGTACAGGGCAGAACCGGGGAGCTGTTTTTT.

The chain has TRBV19 and TRBJ2-7; TRBD2 matches 12 bases. The trim removed 5 bases at V and 3 bases at J, leaving 2 bases unmatched. Germline loops: CDR1 LNHDA, CDR2 SQIVND (reference sequence). This CDR3 spans 14 amino acids. CDR3 in DNA: TGTGCCAGTAGTGCGGGACTAGCGGGCTACGAGCAGTACTTC. The encoded protein is CASSAGLAGYEQYF.

The chain carries TRBV2 and TRBJ1-5; D gene ambiguous. Germline CDR1 SNHLY, CDR2 FYNNEI. V lost 6 bases to trimming and J lost 0 bases, with 9 bases between them. CDR3 length equals 14 residues. The CDR3, as DNA: TGTGCCAGCAGCGACATCTTTAGCAATCAGCCCCAGCATTTT. Translated, it gives CASSDIFSNQPQHF.

The rearrangement links TRBV10-3 to TRBJ1-1, with a weak D call TRBD1 (5 bases). CDR1 is ENHRY, CDR2 SYGVKD, per germline. The CDR3 has 15 amino acids. V lost 6 bases to trimming and J lost 8 bases, with 22 bases between them. CDR3 nucleotide sequence: TGTGCCATCAGAGATACAACAGGAGATTCGAGCGAAGCTTTCTTT. It yields the protein CAIRDTTGDSSEAFF.